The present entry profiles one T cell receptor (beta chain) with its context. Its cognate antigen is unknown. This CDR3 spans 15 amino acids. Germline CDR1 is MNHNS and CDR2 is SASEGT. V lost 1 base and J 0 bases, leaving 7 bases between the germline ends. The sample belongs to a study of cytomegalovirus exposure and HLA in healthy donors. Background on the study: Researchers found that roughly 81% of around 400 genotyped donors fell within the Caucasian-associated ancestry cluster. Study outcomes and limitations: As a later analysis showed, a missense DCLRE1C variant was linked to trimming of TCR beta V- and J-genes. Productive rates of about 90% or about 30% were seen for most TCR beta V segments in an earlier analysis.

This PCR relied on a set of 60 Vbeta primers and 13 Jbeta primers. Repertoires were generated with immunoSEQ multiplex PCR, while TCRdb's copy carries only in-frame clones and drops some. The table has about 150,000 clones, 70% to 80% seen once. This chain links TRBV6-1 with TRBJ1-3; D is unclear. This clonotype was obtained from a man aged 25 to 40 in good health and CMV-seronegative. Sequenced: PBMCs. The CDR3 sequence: CASSEGQISGNTIYF. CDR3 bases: TGTGCCAGCAGTGAAGGACAAATCTCTGGAAACACCATATATTTT.